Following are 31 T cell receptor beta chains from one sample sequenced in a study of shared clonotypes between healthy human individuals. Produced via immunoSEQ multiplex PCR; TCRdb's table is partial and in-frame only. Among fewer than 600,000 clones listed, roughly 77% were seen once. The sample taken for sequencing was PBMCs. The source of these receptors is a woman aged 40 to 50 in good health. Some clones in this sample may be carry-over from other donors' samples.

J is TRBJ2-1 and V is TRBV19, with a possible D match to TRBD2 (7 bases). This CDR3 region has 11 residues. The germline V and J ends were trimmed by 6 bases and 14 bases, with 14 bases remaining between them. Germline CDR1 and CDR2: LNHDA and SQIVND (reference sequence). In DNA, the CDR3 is TGTGCCAGTAGAGGGGGGGTCAGCGAGTTCTTC. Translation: CASRGGVSEFF.

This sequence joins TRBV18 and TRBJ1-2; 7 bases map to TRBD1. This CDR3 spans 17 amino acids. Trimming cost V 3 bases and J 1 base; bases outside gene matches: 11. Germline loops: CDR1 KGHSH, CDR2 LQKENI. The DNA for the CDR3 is TGTGCCAGCTCACCCACCTCCGATCCAGGGGGTAACTATGGCTACACCTTC. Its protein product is CASSPTSDPGGNYGYTF. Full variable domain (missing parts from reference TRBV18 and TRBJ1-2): NAGVMQNPRHLVRRRGQEARLRCSPMKGHSHVYWYRQLPEEGLKFMVYLQKENIIDESGMPKERFSAEFPKEGPSILRIQQVVRGDSAAYFCASSPTSDPGGNYGYTFGSGTRLTVV.

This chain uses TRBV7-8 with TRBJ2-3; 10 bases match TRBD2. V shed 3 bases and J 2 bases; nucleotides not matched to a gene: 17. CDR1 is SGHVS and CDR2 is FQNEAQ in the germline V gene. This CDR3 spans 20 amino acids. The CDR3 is CASSFYLGLAGASLTDTQYF. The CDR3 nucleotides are TGTGCCAGCAGCTTCTACCTTGGGCTAGCGGGAGCCTCCCTCACAGATACGCAGTATTTT.

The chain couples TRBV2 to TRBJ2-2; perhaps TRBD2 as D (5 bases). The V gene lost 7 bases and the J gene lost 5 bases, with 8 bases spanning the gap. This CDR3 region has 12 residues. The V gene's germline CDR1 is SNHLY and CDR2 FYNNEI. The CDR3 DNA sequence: TGTGCCAGCACACTAGTTACCGGGGAGCTGTTTTTT. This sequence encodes CASTLVTGELFF.

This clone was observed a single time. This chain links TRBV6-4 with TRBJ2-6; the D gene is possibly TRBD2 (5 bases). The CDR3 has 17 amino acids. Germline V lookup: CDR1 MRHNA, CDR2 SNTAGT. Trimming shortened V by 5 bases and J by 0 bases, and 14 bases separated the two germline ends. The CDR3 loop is CASSIGVGGSGANVLTF. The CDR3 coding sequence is TGTGCCAGCAGTATCGGGGTCGGCGGCTCTGGGGCCAACGTCCTGACTTTC.

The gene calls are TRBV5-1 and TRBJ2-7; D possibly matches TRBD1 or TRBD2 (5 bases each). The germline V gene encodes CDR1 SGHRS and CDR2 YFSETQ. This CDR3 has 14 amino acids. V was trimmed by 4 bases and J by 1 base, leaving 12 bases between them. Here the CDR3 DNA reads TGCGCCAGCAGCAAGGGGACGGATTCCTACGAGCAGTACTTC. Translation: CASSKGTDSYEQYF.

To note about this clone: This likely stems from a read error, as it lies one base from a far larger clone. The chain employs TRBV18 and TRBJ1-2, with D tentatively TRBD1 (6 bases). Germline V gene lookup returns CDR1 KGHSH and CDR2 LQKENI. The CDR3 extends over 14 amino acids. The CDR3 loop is CASSPDSTNYGHTF. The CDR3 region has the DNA TGTGCCAGCTCACCGGACAGTACTAACTATGGCCACACCTTC.

The DNA of the CDR3 is TGCAGCGTCTGCTCACGTGGGGGGGGCACAGATACGCAGTATTTT. Translating gives CSVCSRGGGTDTQYF. The chain uses TRBV29-1 and TRBJ2-3; 7 bases are a match to TRBD2. V shed 6 bases, J shed 1 base, and the junction held 10 bases outside the gene matches. The CDR3 totals 15 residues. Germline V CDR1 and CDR2: SQVTM, ANQGSEA.

The CDR3 region is CASSTGFEQYF. The CDR3 nucleotides read TGTGCCAGCAGTACAGGGTTCGAGCAGTACTTC. This sequence joins TRBV5-6 and TRBJ2-7; D is perhaps TRBD1 (6 bases). Germline CDR1 is SGHDT and CDR2 is YYEEEE. Between the trimmed V and J ends, which lost 5 bases and 6 bases, there was a span of 9 bases. This CDR3 has 11 amino acids.

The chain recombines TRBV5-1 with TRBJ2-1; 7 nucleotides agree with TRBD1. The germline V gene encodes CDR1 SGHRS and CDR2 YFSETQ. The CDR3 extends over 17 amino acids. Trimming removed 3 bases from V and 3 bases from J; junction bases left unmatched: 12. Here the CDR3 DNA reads TGCGCCAGCAGCTACGGACAGGTGGCGGCCGGCTACAATGAGCAGTTCTTC. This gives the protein CASSYGQVAAGYNEQFF. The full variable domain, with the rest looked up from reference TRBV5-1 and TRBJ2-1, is KAGVTQTPRYLIKTRGQQVTLSCSPISGHRSVSWYQQTPGQGLQFLFEYFSETQRNKGNFPGRFSGRQFSNSRSEMNVSTLELGDSALYLCASSYGQVAAGYNEQFFGPGTRLTVL.

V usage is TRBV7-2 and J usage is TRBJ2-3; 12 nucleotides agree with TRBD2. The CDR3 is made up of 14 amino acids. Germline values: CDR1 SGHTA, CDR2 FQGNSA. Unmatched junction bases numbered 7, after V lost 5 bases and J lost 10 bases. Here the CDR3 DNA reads TGTGCCAGCAGCGCCCAGACTAGCGGGAGAGCGCAGTATTTT. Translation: CASSAQTSGRAQYF.

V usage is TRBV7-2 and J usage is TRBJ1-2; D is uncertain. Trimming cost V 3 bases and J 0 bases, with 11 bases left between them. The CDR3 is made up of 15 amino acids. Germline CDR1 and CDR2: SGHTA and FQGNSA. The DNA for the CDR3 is TGTGCCAGCAGCTTTAGGACGAATACTAACTATGGCTACACCTTC. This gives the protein CASSFRTNTNYGYTF.

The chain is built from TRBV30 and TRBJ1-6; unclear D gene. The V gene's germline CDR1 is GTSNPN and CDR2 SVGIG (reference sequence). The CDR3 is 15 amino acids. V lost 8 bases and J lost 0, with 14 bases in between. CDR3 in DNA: TGTGCCCAGCGTCGAGGCAGCTCCTATAATTCACCCCTCCACTTT. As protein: CAQRRGSSYNSPLHF.

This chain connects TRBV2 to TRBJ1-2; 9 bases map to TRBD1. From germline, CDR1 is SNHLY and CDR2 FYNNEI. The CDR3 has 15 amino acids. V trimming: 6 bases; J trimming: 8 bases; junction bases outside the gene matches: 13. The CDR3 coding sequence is TGTGCCAGCAGCCTGGTTGGGACAGGGCCGGGCGGCTACACCTTC. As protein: CASSLVGTGPGGYTF.

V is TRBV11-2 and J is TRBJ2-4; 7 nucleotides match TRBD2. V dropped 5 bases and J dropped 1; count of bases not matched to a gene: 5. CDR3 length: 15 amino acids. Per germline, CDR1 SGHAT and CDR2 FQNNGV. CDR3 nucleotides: TGTGCCAGCAGCCCAAATAGCGGGGCCAAAAACATTCAGTACTTC. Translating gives CASSPNSGAKNIQYF.

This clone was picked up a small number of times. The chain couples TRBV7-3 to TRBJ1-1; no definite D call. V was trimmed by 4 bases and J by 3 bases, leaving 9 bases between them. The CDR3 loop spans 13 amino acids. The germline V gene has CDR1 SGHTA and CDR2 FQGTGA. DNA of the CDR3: TGTGCCAGCAGCTGGGATTTGGACACTGAAGCTTTCTTT. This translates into CASSWDLDTEAFF.

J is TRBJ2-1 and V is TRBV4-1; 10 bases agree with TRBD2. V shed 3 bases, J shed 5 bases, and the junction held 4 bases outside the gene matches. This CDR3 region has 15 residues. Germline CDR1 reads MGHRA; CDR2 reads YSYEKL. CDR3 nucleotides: TGCGCCAGCAGCCAGGGACTAGCGCTAAACAATGAGCAGTTCTTC. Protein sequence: CASSQGLALNNEQFF.

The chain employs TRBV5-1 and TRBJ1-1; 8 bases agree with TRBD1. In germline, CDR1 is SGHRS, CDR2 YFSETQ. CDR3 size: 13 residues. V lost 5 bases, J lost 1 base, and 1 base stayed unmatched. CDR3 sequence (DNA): TGCGCCAGCAGAGGACAGGGGAACACTGAAGCTTTCTTT. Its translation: CASRGQGNTEAFF.

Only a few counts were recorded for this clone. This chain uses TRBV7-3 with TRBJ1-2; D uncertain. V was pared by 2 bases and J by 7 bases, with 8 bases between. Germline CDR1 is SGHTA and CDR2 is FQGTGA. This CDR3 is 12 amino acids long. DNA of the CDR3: TGTGCCAGCAGCTTAGGGTTGGCTGGCTACACCTTC. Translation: CASSLGLAGYTF.

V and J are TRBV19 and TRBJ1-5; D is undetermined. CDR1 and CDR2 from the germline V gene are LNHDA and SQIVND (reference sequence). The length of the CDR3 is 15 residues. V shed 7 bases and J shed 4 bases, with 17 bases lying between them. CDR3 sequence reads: CASKRNDRRNQPQHF. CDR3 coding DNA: TGTGCCAGTAAAAGAAACGATAGGAGGAATCAGCCCCAGCATTTT.

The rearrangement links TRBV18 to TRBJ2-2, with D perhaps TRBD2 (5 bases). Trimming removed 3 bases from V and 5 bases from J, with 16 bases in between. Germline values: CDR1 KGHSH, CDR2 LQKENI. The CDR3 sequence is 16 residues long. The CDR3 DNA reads TGTGCCAGCTCACCTTCGACGGAGTGGAGGACCGGGGAGCTGTTTTTT. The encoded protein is CASSPSTEWRTGELFF.

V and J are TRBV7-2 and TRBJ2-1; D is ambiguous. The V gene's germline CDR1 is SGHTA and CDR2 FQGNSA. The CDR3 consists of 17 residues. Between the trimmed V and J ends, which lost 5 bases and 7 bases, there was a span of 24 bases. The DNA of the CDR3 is TGTGCCAGCAGCCCCCAGCTGGGGTCTATCGGTCGGAATGAGCAGTTCTTC. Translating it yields CASSPQLGSIGRNEQFF.

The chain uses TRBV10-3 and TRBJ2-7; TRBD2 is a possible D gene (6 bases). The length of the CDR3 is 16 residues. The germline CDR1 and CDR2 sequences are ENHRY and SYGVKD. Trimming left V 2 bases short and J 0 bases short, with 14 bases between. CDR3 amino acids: CAISEGVGGNSYEQYF. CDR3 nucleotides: TGTGCCATCAGTGAGGGGGTCGGGGGAAACTCCTACGAGCAGTACTTC.

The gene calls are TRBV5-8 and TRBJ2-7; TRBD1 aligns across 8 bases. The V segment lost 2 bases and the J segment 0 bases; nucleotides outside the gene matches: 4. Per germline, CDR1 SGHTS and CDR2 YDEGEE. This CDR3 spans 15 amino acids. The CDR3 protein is CASSFKQGDSYEQYF. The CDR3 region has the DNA TGTGCCAGCAGCTTTAAACAGGGGGACTCCTACGAGCAGTACTTC.

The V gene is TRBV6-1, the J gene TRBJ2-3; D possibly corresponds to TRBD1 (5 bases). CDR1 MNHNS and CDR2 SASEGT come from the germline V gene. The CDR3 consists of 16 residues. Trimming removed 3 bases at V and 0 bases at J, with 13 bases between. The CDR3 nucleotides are TGTGCCAGCAGTGACCTCCAGGGATCTAGCACAGATACGCAGTATTTT. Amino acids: CASSDLQGSSTDTQYF.

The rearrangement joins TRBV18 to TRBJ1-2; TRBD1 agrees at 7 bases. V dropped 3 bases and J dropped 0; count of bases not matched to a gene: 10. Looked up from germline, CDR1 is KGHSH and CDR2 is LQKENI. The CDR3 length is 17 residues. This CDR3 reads CASSPRDRGSTNYGYTF. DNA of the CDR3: TGTGCCAGCTCACCCCGGGACAGAGGATCCACTAACTATGGCTACACCTTC.

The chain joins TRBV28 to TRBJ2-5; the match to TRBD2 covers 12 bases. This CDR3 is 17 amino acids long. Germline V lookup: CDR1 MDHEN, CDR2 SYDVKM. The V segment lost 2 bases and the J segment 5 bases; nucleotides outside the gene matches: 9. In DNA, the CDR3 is TGTGCCAGCAGTTTACTAGCGGGGGGGTCTGGTCGGGAGACCCAGTACTTC. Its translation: CASSLLAGGSGRETQYF. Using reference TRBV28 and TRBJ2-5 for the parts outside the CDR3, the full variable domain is DVKVTQSSRYLVKRTGEKVFLECVQDMDHENMFWYRQDPGLGLRLIYFSYDVKMKEKGDIPEGYSVSREKKERFSLILESASTNQTSMYLCASSLLAGGSGRETQYFGPGTRLLVL.

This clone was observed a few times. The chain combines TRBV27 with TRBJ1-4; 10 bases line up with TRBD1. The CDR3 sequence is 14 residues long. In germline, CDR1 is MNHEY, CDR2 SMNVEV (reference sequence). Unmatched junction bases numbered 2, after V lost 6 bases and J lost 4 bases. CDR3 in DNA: TGTGCCAGCAGGAGGACAGGGGGTAATGAAAAACTGTTTTTT. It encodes CASRRTGGNEKLFF.

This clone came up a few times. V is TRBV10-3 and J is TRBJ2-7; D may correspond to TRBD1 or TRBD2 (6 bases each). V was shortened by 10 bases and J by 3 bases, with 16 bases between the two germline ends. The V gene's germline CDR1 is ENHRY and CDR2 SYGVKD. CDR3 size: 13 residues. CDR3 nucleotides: TGTGCCACCGCCGGGGGCAGGGACTACGAGCAGTACTTC. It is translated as CATAGGRDYEQYF.

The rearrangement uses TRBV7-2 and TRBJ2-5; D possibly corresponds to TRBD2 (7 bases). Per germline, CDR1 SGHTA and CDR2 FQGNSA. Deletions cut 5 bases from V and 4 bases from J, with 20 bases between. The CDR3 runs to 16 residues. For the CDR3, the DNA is TGTGCCAGCAGCCAGGGGACTACCCCCCTCGGAGAGACCCAGTACTTC. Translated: CASSQGTTPLGETQYF.

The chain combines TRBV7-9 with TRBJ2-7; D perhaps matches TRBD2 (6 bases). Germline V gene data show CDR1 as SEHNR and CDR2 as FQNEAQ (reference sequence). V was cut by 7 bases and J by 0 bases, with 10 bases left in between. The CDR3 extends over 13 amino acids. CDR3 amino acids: CASMRRDSYEQYF. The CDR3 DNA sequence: TGTGCCAGCATGCGGCGGGACTCCTACGAGCAGTACTTC.